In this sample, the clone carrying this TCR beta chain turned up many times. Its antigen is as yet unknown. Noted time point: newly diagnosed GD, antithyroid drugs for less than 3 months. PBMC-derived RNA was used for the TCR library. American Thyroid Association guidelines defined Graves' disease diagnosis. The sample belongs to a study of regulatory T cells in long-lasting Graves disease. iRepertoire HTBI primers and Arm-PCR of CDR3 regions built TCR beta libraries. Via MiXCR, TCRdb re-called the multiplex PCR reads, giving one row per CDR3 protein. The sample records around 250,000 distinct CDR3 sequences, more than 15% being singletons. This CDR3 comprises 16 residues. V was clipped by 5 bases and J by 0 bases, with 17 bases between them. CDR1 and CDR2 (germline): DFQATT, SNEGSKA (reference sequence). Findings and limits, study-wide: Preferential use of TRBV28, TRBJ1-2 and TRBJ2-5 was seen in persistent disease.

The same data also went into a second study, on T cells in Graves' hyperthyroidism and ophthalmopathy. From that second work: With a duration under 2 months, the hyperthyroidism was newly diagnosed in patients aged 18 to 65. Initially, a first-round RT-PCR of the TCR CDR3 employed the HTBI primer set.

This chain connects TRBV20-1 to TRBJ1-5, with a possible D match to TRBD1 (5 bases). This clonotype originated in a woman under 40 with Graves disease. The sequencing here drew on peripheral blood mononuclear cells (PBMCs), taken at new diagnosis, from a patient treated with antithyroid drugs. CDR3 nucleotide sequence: TGCAGTGCTGGGGCCCAATTGCACGATAGCAATCAGCCCCAGCATTTT. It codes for CSAGAQLHDSNQPQHF.